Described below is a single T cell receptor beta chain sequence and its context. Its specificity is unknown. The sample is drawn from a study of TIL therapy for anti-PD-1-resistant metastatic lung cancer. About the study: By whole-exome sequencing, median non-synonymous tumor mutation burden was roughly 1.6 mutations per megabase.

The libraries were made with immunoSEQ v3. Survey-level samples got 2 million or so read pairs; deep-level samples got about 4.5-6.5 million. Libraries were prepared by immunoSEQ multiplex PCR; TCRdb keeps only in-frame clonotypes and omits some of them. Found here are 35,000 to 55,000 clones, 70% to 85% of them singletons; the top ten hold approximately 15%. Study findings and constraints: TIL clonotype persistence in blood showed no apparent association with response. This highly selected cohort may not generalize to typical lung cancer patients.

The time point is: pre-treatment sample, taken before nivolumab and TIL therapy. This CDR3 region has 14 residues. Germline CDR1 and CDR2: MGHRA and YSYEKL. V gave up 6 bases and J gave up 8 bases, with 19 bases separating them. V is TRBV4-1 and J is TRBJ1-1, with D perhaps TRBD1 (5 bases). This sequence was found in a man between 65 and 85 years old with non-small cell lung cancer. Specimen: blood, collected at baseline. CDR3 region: CASSPWGGVTEAFF. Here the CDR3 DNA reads TGCGCCAGCAGTCCATGGGGAGGGGTCACAGAAGCTTTCTTT.